This T cell receptor beta chain was sequenced in a study of T cells in Graves' hyperthyroidism and ophthalmopathy. About the research overall: The initial diagnosis was the point when peripheral blood was collected, ahead of any treatment. Study-level results: The model made its ophthalmopathy prediction, and onset followed a median approximately 6 months later. Most thyroid clonotypes that were expanded above 0.001 also turned up in blood.

RNA transcripts yielded amplified TCR beta CDR3 regions. The HTBI primer set served for first-round RT-PCR of the TCR CDR3. TCRdb redid the calling of the multiplex PCR reads with MiXCR, one entry per CDR3 protein. Of about 600,000 distinct CDR3 sequences in the sample, around 16% were seen once. CDR3 length equals 14 residues. Germline V gene lookup returns CDR1 SGHTA and CDR2 FQGNSA. V shed 3 bases, J shed 4 bases, and the junction held 2 bases outside the gene matches. Researchers barred patients who had uncontrolled infection, other autoimmune disease, pregnancy or lactation. In regard to this clonotype: What it recognizes is unknown.

The J gene is TRBJ1-1, the V gene TRBV7-2; 10 nucleotides match TRBD1. The sequence was obtained from a woman in her forties with Graves' ophthalmopathy. The sample was blood. The CDR3 DNA sequence: TGTGCCAGCAGCTTCCGGACAGGGGGCACTGAAGCTTTCTTT. This encodes CASSFRTGGTEAFF. The full variable domain, completed using reference TRBV7-2 and TRBJ1-1, is GAGVSQSPSNKVTEKGKDVELRCDPISGHTALYWYRQSLGQGLEFLIYFQGNSAPDKSGLPSDRFSAERTGGSVSTLTIQRTQQEDSAVYLCASSFRTGGTEAFFGQGTRLTVV.